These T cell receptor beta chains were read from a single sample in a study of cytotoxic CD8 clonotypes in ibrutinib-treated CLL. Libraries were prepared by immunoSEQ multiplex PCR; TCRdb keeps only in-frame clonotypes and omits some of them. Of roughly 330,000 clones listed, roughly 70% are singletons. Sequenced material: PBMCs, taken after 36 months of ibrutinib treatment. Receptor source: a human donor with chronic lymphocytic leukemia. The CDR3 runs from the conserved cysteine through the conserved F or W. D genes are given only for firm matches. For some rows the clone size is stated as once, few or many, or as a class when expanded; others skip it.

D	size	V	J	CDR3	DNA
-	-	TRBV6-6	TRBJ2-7	CASTGTHPYEQYF	TGTGCCAGCACTGGGACTCACCCCTACGAGCAGTACTTC
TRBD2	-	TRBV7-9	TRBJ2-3	CASSLGLGTDTQYF	TGTGCCAGCAGCCTTGGACTAGGTACAGATACGCAGTATTTT
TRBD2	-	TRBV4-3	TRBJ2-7	CASSQRAGGGEQYF	TGCGCCAGCAGCCAACGGGCGGGAGGTGGGGAGCAGTACTTC
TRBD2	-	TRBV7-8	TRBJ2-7	CASSSGLAGGYEQYF	TGTGCCAGCAGCTCGGGACTAGCGGGGGGCTACGAGCAGTACTTC
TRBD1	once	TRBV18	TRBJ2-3	CASSGTGNTDTQYF	TGTGCCAGCTCCGGGACAGGGAACACAGATACGCAGTATTTT
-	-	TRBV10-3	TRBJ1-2	CAISGVKGESNYGYTF	TGTGCCATCAGTGGGGTGAAGGGAGAATCTAACTATGGCTACACCTTC
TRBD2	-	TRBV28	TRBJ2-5	CASSLAGVGETQYF	TGTGCCAGCAGTTTAGCGGGAGTAGGGGAGACCCAGTACTTC
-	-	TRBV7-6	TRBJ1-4	CASSPPGANNEKLFF	TGTGCCAGCAGCCCTCCCGGGGCCAATAATGAAAAACTGTTTTTT
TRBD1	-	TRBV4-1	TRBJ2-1	CASSQDENRGDEQFF	TGCGCCAGCAGCCAAGATGAGAACAGGGGGGATGAGCAGTTCTTC
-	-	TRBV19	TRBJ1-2	CASSIKMGHAEGYGYTF	TGTGCCAGTAGTATTAAGATGGGGCACGCGGAAGGCTATGGCTACACCTTC
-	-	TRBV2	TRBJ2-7	CASSPRGVNAYEQYF	TGTGCCAGCTCACCAAGGGGGGTAAATGCCTACGAGCAGTACTTC
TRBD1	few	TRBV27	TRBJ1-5	CASSAGQARNQPQHF	TGTGCCAGCAGTGCCGGACAGGCGCGCAATCAGCCCCAGCATTTT
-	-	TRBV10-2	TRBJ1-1	CASWAGNTEAFF	TGCGCCAGCTGGGCGGGGAACACTGAAGCTTTCTTT
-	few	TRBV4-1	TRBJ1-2	CASSQVPRDSVYGYTF	TGCGCCAGCAGCCAAGTCCCTCGTGACAGTGTCTATGGCTACACCTTC
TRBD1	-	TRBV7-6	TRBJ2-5	CASTPRRDRGPLEYF	TGTGCCAGCACCCCGCGCCGGGACAGGGGACCCCTAGAGTACTTC
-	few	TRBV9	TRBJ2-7	CASSVADSSYEQYF	TGTGCCAGCAGCGTAGCGGACAGCTCTTACGAGCAGTACTTC
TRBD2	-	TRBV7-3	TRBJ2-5	CASSQIPTSRETQYF	TGTGCCAGCAGCCAAATCCCGACTAGCCGGGAGACCCAGTACTTC
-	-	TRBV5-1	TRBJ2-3	CASSLEVRTDTQYF	TGCGCCAGCAGCTTGGAGGTACGCACAGATACGCAGTATTTT
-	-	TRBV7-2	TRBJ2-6	CASSFPGANVLTF	TGTGCCAGCAGCTTTCCTGGGGCCAACGTCCTGACTTTC
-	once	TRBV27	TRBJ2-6	CASKKLSHQAQSSGANVLTF	TGTGCCAGTAAGAAGTTAAGTCACCAGGCTCAATCCTCTGGGGCCAACGTCCTGACTTTC
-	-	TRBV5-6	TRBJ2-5	CASSLVRYQETQYF	TGTGCCAGCAGCTTGGTGCGGTACCAAGAGACCCAGTACTTC
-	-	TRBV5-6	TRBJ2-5	CASSLTNHPLASKETQYF	TGTGCCAGCAGCTTGACCAACCATCCTCTAGCGAGTAAAGAGACCCAGTACTTC
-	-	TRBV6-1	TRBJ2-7	CASSEGQRYEQYF	TGTGCCAGCAGTGAAGGGCAGAGATACGAGCAGTACTTC
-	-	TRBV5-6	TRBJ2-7	CASSLQGKSHYEQYF	TGTGCCAGCAGCTTGCAGGGAAAGTCTCACTACGAGCAGTACTTC
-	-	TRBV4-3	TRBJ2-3	CASSQGSSTDTQYF	TGCGCCAGCAGCCAAGGATCTAGCACAGATACGCAGTATTTT
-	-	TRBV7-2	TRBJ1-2	CASSPRKGFGYTF	TGTGCCAGCAGCCCCCGAAAGGGGTTCGGCTACACCTTC
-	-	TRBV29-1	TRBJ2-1	CSVDRVVNEQFF	TGCAGCGTTGACAGGGTTGTCAATGAGCAGTTCTTC
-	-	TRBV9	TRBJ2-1	CASSVGLGGPEQFF	TGTGCCAGCAGCGTAGGTTTGGGGGGCCCCGAGCAGTTCTTC
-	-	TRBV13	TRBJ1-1	CASSLLGITEAFF	TGTGCCAGCAGCTTACTGGGGATCACTGAAGCTTTCTTT
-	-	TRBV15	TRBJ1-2	CATSRDDIYGYTF	TGTGCCACCAGCAGAGACGACATCTATGGCTACACCTTC
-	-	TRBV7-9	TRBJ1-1	CASSKGNTEAFF	TGTGCCAGCAGCAAGGGTAACACTGAAGCTTTCTTT
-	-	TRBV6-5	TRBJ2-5	CASTRVAGAWETQYF	TGTGCCAGCACGCGTGTGGCAGGGGCTTGGGAGACCCAGTACTTC
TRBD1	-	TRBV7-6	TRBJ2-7	CASSPIGGQGIYEQYF	TGTGCCAGCAGCCCCATAGGAGGACAGGGAATCTACGAGCAGTACTTC
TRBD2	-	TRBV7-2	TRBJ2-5	CASSLATSGPPQETQYF	TGTGCCAGCAGCTTAGCGACTAGCGGGCCGCCCCAAGAGACCCAGTACTTC
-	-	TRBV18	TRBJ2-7	CASSPLPVAGRPYEQYF	TGTGCCAGCTCACCACTCCCCGTGGCGGGCCGACCCTACGAGCAGTACTTC
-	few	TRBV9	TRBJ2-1	CASSVAAGVYNEQFF	TGTGCCAGCAGCGTTGCGGCAGGGGTCTACAATGAGCAGTTCTTC
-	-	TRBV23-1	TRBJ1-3	CASSPFLSGPGNTIYF	TGCGCCAGCAGTCCCTTTCTCAGCGGTCCTGGAAACACCATATATTTT
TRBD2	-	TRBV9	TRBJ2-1	CASSPTSGSSYNEQFF	TGTGCCAGCAGCCCGACTAGCGGGAGCTCCTACAATGAGCAGTTCTTC
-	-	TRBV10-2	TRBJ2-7	CASSLGDTYEQYF	TGCGCCAGCAGTCTTGGAGACACCTACGAGCAGTACTTC
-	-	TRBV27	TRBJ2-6	CASSPYGGSGANVLTF	TGTGCCAGCAGCCCCTATGGGGGCTCTGGGGCCAACGTCCTGACTTTC
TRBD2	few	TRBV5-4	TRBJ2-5	CASSFGGTRVQETQYF	TGTGCCAGCAGCTTCGGGGGGACTAGGGTGCAAGAGACCCAGTACTTC
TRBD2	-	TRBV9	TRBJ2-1	CASSLAGLTYNEQFF	TGTGCCAGCAGTTTAGCGGGCCTGACCTACAATGAGCAGTTCTTC
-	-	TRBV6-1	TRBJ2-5	CATRRGSQETQYF	TGTGCCACCCGGAGGGGGTCCCAAGAGACCCAGTACTTC
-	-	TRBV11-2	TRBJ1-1	CASSAGVPLIF	TGTGCCAGCAGCGCCGGGGTCCCCCTTATATTT
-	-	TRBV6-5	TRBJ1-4	CASSPTPTNEKLFF	TGTGCCAGCAGCCCTACACCAACTAATGAAAAACTGTTTTTT
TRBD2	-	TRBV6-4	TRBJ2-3	CASTGGGRARDTQYF	TGTGCCAGCACGGGGGGCGGGAGGGCCAGAGATACGCAGTATTTT
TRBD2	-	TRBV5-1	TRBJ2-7	CASSPEGLATYEQYF	TGCGCCAGCAGCCCGGAGGGACTAGCGACCTACGAGCAGTACTTC
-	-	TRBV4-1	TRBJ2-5	CASSQGRSEGQYF	TGCGCCAGCAGCCAAGGGCGGTCTGAGGGCCAGTACTTC
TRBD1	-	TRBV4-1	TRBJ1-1	CASSQDRGQGNEAFF	TGCGCCAGCAGCCAAGATCGGGGACAGGGGAATGAAGCTTTCTTT
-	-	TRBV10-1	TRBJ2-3	CASSESLGLGTDTQYF	TGCGCCAGCAGTGAGTCCTTGGGGCTGGGCACAGATACGCAGTATTTT
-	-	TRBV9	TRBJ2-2	CASSAGANTGELFF	TGTGCCAGCAGCGCGGGGGCGAACACCGGGGAGCTGTTTTTT
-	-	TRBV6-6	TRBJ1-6	CATLRGNSPLHF	TGTGCCACCCTTCGGGGTAATTCACCCCTCCACTTT
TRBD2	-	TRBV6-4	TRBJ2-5	CASSVVLAGGPLHQETQYF	TGTGCCAGCAGTGTCGTACTAGCGGGAGGGCCGTTGCACCAAGAGACCCAGTACTTC
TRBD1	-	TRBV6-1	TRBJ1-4	CASGDRGREKLFF	TGTGCCAGCGGGGACAGGGGGCGCGAAAAACTGTTTTTT
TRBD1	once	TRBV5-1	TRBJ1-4	CASSRQGATNEKLFF	TGCGCCAGCAGCCGACAGGGGGCAACTAATGAAAAACTGTTTTTT
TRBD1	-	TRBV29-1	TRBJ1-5	CSVSSLGRRDRERQPQHF	TGCAGCGTTTCCTCCCTAGGTAGGCGGGACAGGGAGCGGCAGCCCCAGCATTTT
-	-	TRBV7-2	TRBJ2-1	CASSLTGLRQFF	TGTGCCAGCAGCTTAACGGGACTCCGTCAGTTCTTC
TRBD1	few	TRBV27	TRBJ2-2	CASKTGVNTGELFF	TGTGCCAGCAAGACAGGGGTGAACACCGGGGAGCTGTTTTTT
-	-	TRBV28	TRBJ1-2	CASSSGTLGYTF	TGTGCCAGCAGTTCCGGGACATTAGGCTACACCTTC